The clone carrying this T cell receptor beta chain was picked up a small number of times. Sequencing targeted expressed TCRB transcripts, as all isolated RNA had been reverse transcribed. Sequencing used immunoSEQ multiplex PCR; TCRdb keeps in-frame clones, though not all of them. Among some 900,000 clones listed, roughly a sixth were seen once. The sample comes from a study of beta chain features in type 1 diabetes. Study overall: The study examined 107,917,701 sorted cells across all samples.

CDR3 size: 15 residues. The V and J ends lost 0 bases and 6 bases respectively, with 12 bases between them. CDR1 is SGHRS, CDR2 YFSETQ, per germline. J is TRBJ2-2 and V is TRBV5-1; either TRBD1 or TRBD2 may fit D (6 bases each). The sample consisted of naive CD4+ T cells from blood. The source is a young woman in good health. CDR3 DNA sequence: TGCGCCAGCAGCTTGGATGGGGGGCTCGCCGGGGAGCTGTTTTTT. Translated: CASSLDGGLAGELFF.